Sequencing of this T cell receptor (beta chain) was carried out in a study of tumor T cells in aggressive B-cell lymphoma. The CDR3 consists of 12 residues. V lost 1 base and J lost 10, with 11 bases in between. From germline, CDR1 is SEHNR and CDR2 FQNEAQ (reference sequence). The assay was immunoSEQ multiplex PCR, and TCRdb's table has in-frame clones only and misses some. The sample has 7,000 to 8,000 clones, over 80% seen once. The chain links TRBV7-9 to TRBJ2-7; TRBD1 is a possible D gene (7 bases). The receptor's source is an adult with diffuse large B cell lymphoma. Material for sequencing was tumor tissue. In DNA, the CDR3 is TGTGCCAGCAGCTTAGGCGGGGACAGTCAGTACTTC. Encoded protein: CASSLGGDSQYF.